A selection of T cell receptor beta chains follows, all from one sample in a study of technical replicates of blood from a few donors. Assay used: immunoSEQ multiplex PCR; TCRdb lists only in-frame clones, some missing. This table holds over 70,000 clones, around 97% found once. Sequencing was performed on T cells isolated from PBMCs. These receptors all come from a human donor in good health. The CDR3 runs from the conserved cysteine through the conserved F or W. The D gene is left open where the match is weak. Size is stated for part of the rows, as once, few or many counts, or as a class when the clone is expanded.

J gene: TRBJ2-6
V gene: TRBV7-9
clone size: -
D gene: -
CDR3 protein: CASSYREGGANVLTF
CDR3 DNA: TGTGCCAGCAGCTACCGAGAGGGTGGGGCCAACGTCCTGACTTTC

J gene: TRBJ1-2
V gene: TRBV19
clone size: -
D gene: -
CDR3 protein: CASNWGPGYGYTF
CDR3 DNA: TGTGCCAGTAATTGGGGGCCGGGCTATGGCTACACCTTC

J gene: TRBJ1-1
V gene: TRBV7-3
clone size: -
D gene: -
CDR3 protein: CASSLVIGNTEAFF
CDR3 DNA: TGTGCCAGCAGCTTGGTTATCGGGAACACTGAAGCTTTCTTT

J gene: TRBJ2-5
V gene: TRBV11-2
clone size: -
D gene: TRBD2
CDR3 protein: CASSLGSGGHQETQYF
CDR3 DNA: TGTGCCAGCAGCTTAGGGAGCGGGGGGCATCAAGAGACCCAGTACTTC

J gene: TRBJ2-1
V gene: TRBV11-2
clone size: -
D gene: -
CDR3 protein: CASSLGVGVRYNEQFF
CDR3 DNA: TGTGCCAGCAGCTTAGGGGTGGGAGTGAGGTACAATGAGCAGTTCTTC

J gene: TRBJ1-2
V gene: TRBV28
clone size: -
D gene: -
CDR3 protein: CASSFPSRTPRGGYTF
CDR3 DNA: TGTGCCAGCAGTTTCCCCTCCCGGACCCCTCGGGGTGGCTACACCTTC

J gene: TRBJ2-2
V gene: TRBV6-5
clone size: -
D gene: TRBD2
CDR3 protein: CASSYRAGGLPGELFF
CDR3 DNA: TGTGCCAGCAGTTACCGAGCGGGGGGACTACCCGGGGAGCTGTTTTTT

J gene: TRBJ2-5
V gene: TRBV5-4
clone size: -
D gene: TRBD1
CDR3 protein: CASSLTGGITQETQYF
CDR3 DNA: TGTGCCAGCAGCTTGACAGGGGGTATAACCCAAGAGACCCAGTACTTC

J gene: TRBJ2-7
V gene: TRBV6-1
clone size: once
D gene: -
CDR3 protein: CASSEAGPLGWGDYEQYF
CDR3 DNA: TGTGCCAGCAGTGAAGCCGGACCTCTGGGATGGGGGGACTACGAGCAGTACTTC

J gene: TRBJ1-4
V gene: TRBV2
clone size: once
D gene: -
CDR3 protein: CASSGGGFNEKLFF
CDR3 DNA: TGTGCCAGCAGTGGAGGAGGGTTTAATGAAAAACTGTTTTTT

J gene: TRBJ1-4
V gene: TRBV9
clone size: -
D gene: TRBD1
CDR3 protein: CASSPPQGAGWDTEKLFF
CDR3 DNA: TGTGCCAGCAGCCCTCCACAGGGGGCTGGTTGGGACACTGAAAAACTGTTTTTT

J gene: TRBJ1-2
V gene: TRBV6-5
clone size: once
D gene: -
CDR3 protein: CASSQGYRDYGYTF
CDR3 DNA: TGTGCCAGCAGTCAAGGCTACAGAGACTATGGCTACACCTTC

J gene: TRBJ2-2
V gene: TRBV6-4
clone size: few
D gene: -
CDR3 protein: CASRDINTGELFF
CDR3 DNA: TGTGCCAGCCGAGACATCAACACCGGGGAGCTGTTTTTT

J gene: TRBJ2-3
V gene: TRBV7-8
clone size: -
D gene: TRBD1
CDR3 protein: CASSFRQGAYTDTQYF
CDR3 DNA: TGTGCCAGCAGCTTTCGACAGGGGGCCTACACAGATACGCAGTATTTT

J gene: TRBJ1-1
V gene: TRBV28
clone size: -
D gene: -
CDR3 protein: CASSPRRTYMNTEAFF
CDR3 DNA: TGTGCCAGCAGTCCGCGACGGACTTACATGAACACTGAAGCTTTCTTT

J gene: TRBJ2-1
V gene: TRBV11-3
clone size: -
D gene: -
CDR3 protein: CASSLGTEQYNEQFF
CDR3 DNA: TGTGCCAGCAGCTTAGGGACAGAACAGTACAATGAGCAGTTCTTC

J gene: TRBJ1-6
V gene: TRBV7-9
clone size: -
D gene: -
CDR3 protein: CASSLGSLNSPLHF
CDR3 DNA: TGTGCCAGCAGCTTAGGGAGCCTTAATTCACCCCTCCACTTT

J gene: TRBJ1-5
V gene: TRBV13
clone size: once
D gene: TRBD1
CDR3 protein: CASGQGFNQPQHF
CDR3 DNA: TGTGCCAGTGGACAGGGCTTCAATCAGCCCCAGCATTTT

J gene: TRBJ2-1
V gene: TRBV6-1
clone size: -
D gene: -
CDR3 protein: CASITGYNEQFF
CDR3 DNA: TGTGCCAGCATTACGGGCTACAATGAGCAGTTCTTC

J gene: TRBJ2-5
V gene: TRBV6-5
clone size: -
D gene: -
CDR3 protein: CASSPLQGIEETQYF
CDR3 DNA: TGTGCCAGCAGCCCCTTACAGGGAATTGAAGAGACCCAGTACTTC

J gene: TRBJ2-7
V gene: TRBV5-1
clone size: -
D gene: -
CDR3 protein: CASSWQGGLEEQYF
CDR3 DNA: TGCGCCAGCAGTTGGCAGGGTGGTCTTGAGGAGCAGTACTTC

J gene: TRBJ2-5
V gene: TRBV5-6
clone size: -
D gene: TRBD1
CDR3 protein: CASSFGTGGSETQYF
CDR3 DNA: TGTGCCAGCAGCTTCGGGACAGGGGGCTCGGAGACCCAGTACTTC

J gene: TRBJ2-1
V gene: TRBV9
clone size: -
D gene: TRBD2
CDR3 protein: CASSAGTWGGNEQFF
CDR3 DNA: TGTGCCAGCAGCGCCGGGACCTGGGGGGGCAATGAGCAGTTCTTC

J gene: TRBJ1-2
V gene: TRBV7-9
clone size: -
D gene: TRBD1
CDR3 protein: CAVEEGGFYGYTF
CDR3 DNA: TGTGCCGTAGAGGAAGGGGGCTTTTATGGCTACACCTTC

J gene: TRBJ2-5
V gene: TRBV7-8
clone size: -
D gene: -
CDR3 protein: CASSLMGSQGLETQYF
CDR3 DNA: TGTGCCAGCAGCTTAATGGGGTCGCAGGGGCTAGAGACCCAGTACTTC

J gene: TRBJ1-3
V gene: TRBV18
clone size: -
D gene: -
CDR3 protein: CASSPPTGSGNTIYF
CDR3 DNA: TGTGCCAGCTCACCACCAACCGGCTCTGGAAACACCATATATTTT

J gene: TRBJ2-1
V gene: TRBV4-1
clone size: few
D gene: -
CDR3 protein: CASSQDSNSYNEQFF
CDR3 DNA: TGCGCCAGCAGCCAAGATAGTAATTCCTACAATGAGCAGTTCTTC

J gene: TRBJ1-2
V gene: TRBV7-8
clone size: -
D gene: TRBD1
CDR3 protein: CASSQTGGRVYGYTF
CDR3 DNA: TGTGCCAGCAGCCAGACAGGGGGTCGGGTCTATGGCTACACCTTC

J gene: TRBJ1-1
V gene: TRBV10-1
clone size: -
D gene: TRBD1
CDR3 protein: CASSERQGGAEAFF
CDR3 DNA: TGCGCCAGCAGTGAGAGGCAGGGGGGAGCTGAAGCTTTCTTT